This TCR beta chain was captured in a study of blood T cell repertoires in COVID-19. Looked up from germline, CDR1 is SGHAT and CDR2 is FQNNGV. V lost 7 bases and J 0 bases, leaving 16 bases between the germline ends. The CDR3 covers 16 residues. Profiled with immunoSEQ multiplex PCR; TCRdb holds only in-frame clones, not every one. The sample carries fewer than 70,000 clones, around 88% recorded once. The V and J genes are TRBV11-2 and TRBJ1-3; tentative D call: TRBD1 (6 bases). The TCR was taken from a man aged 40-49 years with COVID-19, enrolled during active disease. Sequenced: peripheral blood. CDR3 amino acids: CASNLGGGDSGNTIYF. The CDR3 nucleotides read TGTGCCAGCAACCTAGGGGGGGGAGACTCTGGAAACACCATATATTTT.